A selection of T cell receptor beta chains follows, all from one sample in a study of T cell clones after liver transplantation. Profiled with immunoSEQ multiplex PCR; TCRdb holds only in-frame clones, not every one. The table shows approximately 72,000 clones, with 90% occurring only once. The source was CD4+ T cells from blood, collected before liver transplant. These receptor sequences come from a human donor who received a liver transplant. Each CDR3 is given with its conserved first and last residue. A D gene is named only where the DNA matches it firmly. Expanded clones are given a class, and other clones once, few, many or no size at all.

abundance	v_gene	d_gene	j_gene	CDR3aa	CDR3nt
-	TRBV5-1	-	TRBJ2-1	CASSRELLNEQFF	TGCGCCAGCAGTAGGGAACTACTCAATGAGCAGTTCTTC
-	TRBV7-9	TRBD2	TRBJ2-7	CAGVTSGRFYEQYF	TGTGCCGGAGTGACTAGCGGGAGATTCTACGAGCAGTACTTC
-	TRBV7-6	TRBD2	TRBJ2-7	CASSLIAGDYEQYF	TGTGCCAGCAGCTTAATAGCGGGAGATTACGAGCAGTACTTC
-	TRBV4-3	-	TRBJ2-1	CASSQDQEAVSFF	TGCGCCAGCAGCCAAGATCAAGAGGCAGTGAGTTTCTTC
-	TRBV5-1	-	TRBJ2-1	CASTTQGAYNEQFF	TGCGCCAGCACGACCCAGGGCGCCTACAATGAGCAGTTCTTC
-	TRBV25-1	TRBD1	TRBJ1-4	CASSIGQVLREKLFF	TGTGCCAGCAGTATTGGACAGGTCCTAAGAGAAAAACTGTTTTTT
-	TRBV15	TRBD1	TRBJ2-7	CATSIRTGGYEQYF	TGTGCCACCAGCATAAGGACAGGGGGATACGAGCAGTACTTC
-	TRBV11-3	-	TRBJ2-1	CASSPRVTRWKNEQFF	TGTGCCAGCAGCCCCCGGGTGACTAGATGGAAAAATGAGCAGTTCTTC
few	TRBV29-1	TRBD1	TRBJ1-4	CSVEDSGTGVEKLFF	TGCAGCGTTGAAGATTCCGGGACAGGGGTTGAAAAACTGTTTTTT
-	TRBV6-1	TRBD1	TRBJ2-7	CASRDRELSEQYF	TGTGCCAGCAGGGACAGGGAATTAAGCGAGCAGTACTTC
-	TRBV6-6	TRBD2	TRBJ2-7	CASGPGGKSYEQYF	TGTGCCTCCGGACCGGGAGGGAAGAGTTACGAGCAGTACTTC
-	TRBV11-2	-	TRBJ2-7	CASSSSRGTAHYEQYF	TGTGCCAGCAGCTCCAGCAGAGGCACCGCTCACTACGAGCAGTACTTC
-	TRBV18	-	TRBJ1-5	CASSRFGSDQPQHF	TGTGCCAGCTCACGATTTGGGTCGGATCAGCCCCAGCATTTT
-	TRBV9	-	TRBJ2-1	CASSVAQGRAYNEQFF	TGTGCCAGCAGCGTAGCTCAGGGACGGGCATACAATGAGCAGTTCTTC
-	TRBV28	-	TRBJ1-2	CASSTLKGGDGYTF	TGTGCCAGCAGTACTTTAAAAGGGGGGGACGGCTACACCTTC
-	TRBV5-1	TRBD1	TRBJ2-1	CASGPGDRENEQFF	TGCGCCAGCGGTCCCGGCGACAGGGAGAATGAGCAGTTCTTC
-	TRBV15	TRBD1	TRBJ2-7	CATSGGQAYEQYF	TGTGCCACCAGCGGAGGACAGGCCTACGAGCAGTACTTC
-	TRBV11-3	-	TRBJ1-5	CASSFGTGSPQHF	TGTGCCAGCAGCTTTGGAACAGGGTCGCCCCAGCATTTT
-	TRBV7-3	TRBD2	TRBJ2-1	CASSSYSGAHGEQFF	TGTGCCAGCAGCTCCTATAGCGGGGCCCACGGGGAGCAGTTCTTC
once	TRBV5-8	TRBD2	TRBJ2-3	CASSLEGGRADTQYF	TGTGCCAGCAGCTTGGAGGGCGGGAGAGCAGATACGCAGTATTTT
-	TRBV18	-	TRBJ2-7	CASSPRGAFSYEQYF	TGTGCCAGCTCACCAAGAGGGGCGTTTTCCTACGAGCAGTACTTC
-	TRBV7-8	TRBD1	TRBJ1-5	CASSYRDSSNQPQHF	TGTGCCAGCAGCTACCGGGACAGTAGCAATCAGCCCCAGCATTTT
-	TRBV27	-	TRBJ2-5	CASSSSGTAGTQYF	TGTGCCAGCAGTTCCTCCGGGACAGCGGGGACCCAGTACTTC
-	TRBV28	-	TRBJ1-5	CASSTPGVGNQPQHF	TGTGCCAGCAGTACCCCAGGGGTGGGCAATCAGCCCCAGCATTTT
-	TRBV6-5	TRBD2	TRBJ2-3	CASSYVASGKDTQYF	TGTGCCAGCAGTTACGTTGCCAGCGGGAAGGATACGCAGTATTTT
-	TRBV28	-	TRBJ2-5	CASSLWGRQETQYF	TGTGCCAGCAGTTTATGGGGCAGACAAGAGACCCAGTACTTC